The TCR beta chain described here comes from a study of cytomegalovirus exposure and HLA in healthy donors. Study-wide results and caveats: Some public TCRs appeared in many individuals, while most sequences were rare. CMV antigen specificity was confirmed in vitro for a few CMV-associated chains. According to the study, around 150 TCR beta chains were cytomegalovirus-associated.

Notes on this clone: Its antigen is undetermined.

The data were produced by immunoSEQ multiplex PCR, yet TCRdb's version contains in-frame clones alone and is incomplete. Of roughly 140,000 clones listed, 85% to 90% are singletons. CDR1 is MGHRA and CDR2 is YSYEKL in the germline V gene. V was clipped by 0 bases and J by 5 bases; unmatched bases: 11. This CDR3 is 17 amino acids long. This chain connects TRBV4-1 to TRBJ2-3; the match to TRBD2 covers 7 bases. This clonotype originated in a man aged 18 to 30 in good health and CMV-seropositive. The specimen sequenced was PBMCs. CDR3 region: CASSQDIPRWGGDTQYF. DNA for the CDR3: TGCGCCAGCAGCCAAGATATTCCGAGGTGGGGGGGAGATACGCAGTATTTT.